A single sample is the source of the 5 T cell receptor beta chains below, sequenced in a study of T cells expressing NK-cell markers. TCRdb reprocessed the 5' RACE reads, keeping one entry per CDR3 protein, no DNA. The data include 300,000 or so distinct CDR3 sequences; the top ten clones carry around 3.9%. The material sequenced was blood T cells: a sorted CD56 or NKG2C T cell subset, CD4+ or CD8+ T cells, or bulk PBMC T cells (not recorded which). The receptor source for this set is a woman between 18 and 70 years old in good health.

The rearrangement joins TRBV15 to TRBJ2-3; the TRBD2 assignment by TCRdb is unverifiable without DNA. The CDR3 contains 17 residues. Germline V gene sequence: CDR1 LNHNV, CDR2 YYDKDF (reference sequence). The CDR3 reads CATSSLTQRGGADTQYF.

V is TRBV5-1 and J is TRBJ2-6. The V gene's germline CDR1 is SGHRS and CDR2 YFSETQ. The CDR3 has 17 amino acids. This chain's CDR3 is CASSLITSHSGANVLTF.

This rearrangement joins TRBV11-1 to TRBJ2-1; absent DNA, TCRdb's TRBD1 call cannot be checked. The germline V gene has CDR1 SGHAT and CDR2 FQDESV (reference sequence). This CDR3 is 18 amino acids long. The CDR3 is CASSPQTHTGGHYNEQFF.

V gene TRBV28 combines with J gene TRBJ1-2. CDR3 length: 17 amino acids. The germline gives CDR1 MDHEN, CDR2 SYDVKM. The chain's CDR3 is CASSLHGTPQSNYGYTF.

The chain employs TRBV29-1 and TRBJ2-7; with no DNA, the TCRdb D assignment of TRBD1 cannot be verified. Germline assignment: CDR1 SQVTM and CDR2 ANQGSEA. The CDR3 runs 13 residues. The CDR3 reads CSVRQGEVFEQYF.